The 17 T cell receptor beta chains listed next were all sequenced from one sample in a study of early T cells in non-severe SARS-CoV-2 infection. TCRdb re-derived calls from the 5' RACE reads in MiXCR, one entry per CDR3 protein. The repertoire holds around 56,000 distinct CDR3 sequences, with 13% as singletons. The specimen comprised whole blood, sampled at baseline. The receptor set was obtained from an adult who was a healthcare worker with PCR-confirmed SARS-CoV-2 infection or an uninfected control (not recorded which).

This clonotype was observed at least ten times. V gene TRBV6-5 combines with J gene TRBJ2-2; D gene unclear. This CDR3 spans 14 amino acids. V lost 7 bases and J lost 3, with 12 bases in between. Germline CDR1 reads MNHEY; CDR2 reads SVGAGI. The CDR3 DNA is TGTGCCAGCAAACTACGACGGTACACCGGGGAGCTGTTTTTT. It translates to CASKLRRYTGELFF.

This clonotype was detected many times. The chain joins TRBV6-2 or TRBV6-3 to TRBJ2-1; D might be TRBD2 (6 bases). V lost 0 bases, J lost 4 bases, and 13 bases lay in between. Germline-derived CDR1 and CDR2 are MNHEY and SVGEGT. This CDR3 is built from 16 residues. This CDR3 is CASSYSGGIGYNEQFF. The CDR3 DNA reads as TGTGCCAGCAGTTACTCAGGCGGGATAGGGTACAATGAGCAGTTCTTC.

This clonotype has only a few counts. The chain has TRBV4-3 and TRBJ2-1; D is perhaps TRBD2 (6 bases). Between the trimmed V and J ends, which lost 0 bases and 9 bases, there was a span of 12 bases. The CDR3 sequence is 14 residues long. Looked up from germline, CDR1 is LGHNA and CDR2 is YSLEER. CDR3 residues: CASSQELGGFEQFF. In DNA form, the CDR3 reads TGCGCCAGCAGCCAAGAGCTCGGGGGTTTTGAGCAGTTCTTC.

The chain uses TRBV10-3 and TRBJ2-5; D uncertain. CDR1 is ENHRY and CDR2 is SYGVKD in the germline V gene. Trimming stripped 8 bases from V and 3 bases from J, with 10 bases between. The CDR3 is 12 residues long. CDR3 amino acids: CAILYTKETQYF. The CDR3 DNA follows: TGTGCCATCCTTTATACGAAAGAGACCCAGTACTTC.

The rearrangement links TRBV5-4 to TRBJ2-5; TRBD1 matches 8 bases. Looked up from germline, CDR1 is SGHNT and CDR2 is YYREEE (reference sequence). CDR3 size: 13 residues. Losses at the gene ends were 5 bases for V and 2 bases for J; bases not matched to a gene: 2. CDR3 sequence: CASRYRGQETQYF. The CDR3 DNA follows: TGTGCCAGCAGGTACAGGGGGCAAGAGACCCAGTACTTC.

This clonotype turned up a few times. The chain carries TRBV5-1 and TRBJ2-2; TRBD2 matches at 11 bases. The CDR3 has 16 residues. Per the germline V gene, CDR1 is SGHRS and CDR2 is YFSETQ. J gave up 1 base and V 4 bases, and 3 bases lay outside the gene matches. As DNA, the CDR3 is TGCGCCAGCAGCCCAGGGACTAGCGGGAACACCGGGGAGCTGTTTTTT. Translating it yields CASSPGTSGNTGELFF.

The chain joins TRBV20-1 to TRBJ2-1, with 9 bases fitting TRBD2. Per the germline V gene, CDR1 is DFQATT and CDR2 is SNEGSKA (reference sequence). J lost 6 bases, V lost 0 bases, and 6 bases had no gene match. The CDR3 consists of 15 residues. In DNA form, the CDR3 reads TGCAGTGCTAGAGATATGAGAGCGGGGGGCAATGAGCAGTTCTTC. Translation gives CSARDMRAGGNEQFF.

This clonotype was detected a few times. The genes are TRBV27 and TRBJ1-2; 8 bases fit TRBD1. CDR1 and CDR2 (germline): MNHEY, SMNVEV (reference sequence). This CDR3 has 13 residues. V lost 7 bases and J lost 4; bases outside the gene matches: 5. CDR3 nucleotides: TGTGCCAGCACTACAGGGGGGAGCTATGGCTACACCTTC. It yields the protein CASTTGGSYGYTF.

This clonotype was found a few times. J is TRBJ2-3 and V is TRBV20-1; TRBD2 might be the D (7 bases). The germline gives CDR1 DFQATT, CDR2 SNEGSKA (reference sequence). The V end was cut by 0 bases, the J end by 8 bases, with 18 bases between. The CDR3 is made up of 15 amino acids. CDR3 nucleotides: TGCAGTGCTAGAGAGGCGGCGGGGGCTCTCCCTACGCAGTATTTT. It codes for CSAREAAGALPTQYF.

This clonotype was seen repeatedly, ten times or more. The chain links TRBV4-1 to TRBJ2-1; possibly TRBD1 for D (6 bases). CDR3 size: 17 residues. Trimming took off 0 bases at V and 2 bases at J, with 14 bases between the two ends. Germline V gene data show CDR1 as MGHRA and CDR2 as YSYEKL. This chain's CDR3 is CASSQDPDRLPYNEQFF. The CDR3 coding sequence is TGCGCCAGCAGCCAAGATCCGGACAGACTCCCCTACAATGAGCAGTTCTTC.

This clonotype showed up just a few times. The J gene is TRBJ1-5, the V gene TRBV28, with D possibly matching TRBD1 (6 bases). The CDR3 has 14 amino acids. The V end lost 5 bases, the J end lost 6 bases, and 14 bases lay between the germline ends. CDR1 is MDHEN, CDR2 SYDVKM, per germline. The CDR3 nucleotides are TGTGCCAGCAGTCGACAGGACCGGAGTCAGCCCCAGCATTTT. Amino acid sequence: CASSRQDRSQPQHF.

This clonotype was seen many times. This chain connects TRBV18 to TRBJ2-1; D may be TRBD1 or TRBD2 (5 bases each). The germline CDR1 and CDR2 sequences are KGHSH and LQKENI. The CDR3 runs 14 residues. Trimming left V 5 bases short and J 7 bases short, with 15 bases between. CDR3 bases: TGTGCCAGCTCAAACAACAATGAGGGGAATGAGCAGTTCTTC. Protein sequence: CASSNNNEGNEQFF.

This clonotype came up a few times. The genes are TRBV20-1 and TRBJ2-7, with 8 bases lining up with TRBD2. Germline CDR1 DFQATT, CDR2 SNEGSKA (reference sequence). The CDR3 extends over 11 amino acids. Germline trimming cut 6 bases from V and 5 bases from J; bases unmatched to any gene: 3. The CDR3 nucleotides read TGCAGTGCGGATAGCGGGGACGAGCAGTACTTC. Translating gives CSADSGDEQYF.

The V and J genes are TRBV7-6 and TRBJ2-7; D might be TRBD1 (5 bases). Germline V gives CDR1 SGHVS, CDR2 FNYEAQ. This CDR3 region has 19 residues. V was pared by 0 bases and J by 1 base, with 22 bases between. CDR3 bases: TGTGCCAGCAGCTTAGCGACGGATGAGTGGGTCCCAGGGTCCTACGAGCAGTACTTC. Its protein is CASSLATDEWVPGSYEQYF.

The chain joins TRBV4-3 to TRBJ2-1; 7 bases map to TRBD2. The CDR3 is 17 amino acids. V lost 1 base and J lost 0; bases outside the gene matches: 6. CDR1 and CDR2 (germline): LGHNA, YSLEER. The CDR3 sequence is CASSQAASGSSYNEQFF. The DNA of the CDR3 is TGCGCCAGCAGCCAAGCGGCTAGCGGAAGCTCCTACAATGAGCAGTTCTTC.

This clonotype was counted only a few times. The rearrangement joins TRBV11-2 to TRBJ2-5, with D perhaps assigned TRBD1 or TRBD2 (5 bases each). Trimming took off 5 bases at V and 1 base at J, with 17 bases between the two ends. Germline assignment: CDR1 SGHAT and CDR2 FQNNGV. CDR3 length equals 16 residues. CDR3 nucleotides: TGTGCCAGCAGCCAGAGGGCAGGGTTCGTCCAAGAGACCCAGTACTTC. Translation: CASSQRAGFVQETQYF.

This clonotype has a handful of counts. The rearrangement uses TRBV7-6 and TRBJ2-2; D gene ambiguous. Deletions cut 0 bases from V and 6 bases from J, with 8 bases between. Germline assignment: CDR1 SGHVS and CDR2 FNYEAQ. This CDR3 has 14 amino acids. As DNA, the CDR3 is TGTGCCAGCAGCTTAGCGGCCCCGCCCGGGGAGCTGTTTTTT. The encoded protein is CASSLAAPPGELFF.